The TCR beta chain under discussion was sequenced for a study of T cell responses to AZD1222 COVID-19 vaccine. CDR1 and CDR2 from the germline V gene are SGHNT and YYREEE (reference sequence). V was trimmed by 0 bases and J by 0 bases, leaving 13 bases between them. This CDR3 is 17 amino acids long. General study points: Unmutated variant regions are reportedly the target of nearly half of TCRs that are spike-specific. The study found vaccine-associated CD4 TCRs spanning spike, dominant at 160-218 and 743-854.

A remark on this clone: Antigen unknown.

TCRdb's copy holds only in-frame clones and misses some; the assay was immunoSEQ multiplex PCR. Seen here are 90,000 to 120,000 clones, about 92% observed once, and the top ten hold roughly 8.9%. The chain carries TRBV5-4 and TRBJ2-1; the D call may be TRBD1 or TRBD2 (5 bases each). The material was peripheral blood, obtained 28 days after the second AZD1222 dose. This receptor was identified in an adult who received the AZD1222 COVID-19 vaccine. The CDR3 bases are TGTGCCAGCAGCTTGGTAGAGGGGTTTAGCTCCTACAATGAGCAGTTCTTC. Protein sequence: CASSLVEGFSSYNEQFF.